This T cell receptor (beta chain) was captured in a study of blood T cell repertoires in COVID-19. The study recruited exposed participants who had met a COVID-19 case within 2 weeks before entry. V was pared by 6 bases and J by 10 bases, with 4 bases of the junction left unmatched. The CDR3 consists of 14 residues. Per the germline V gene, CDR1 is SGHTA and CDR2 is FQGNSA. Authors' analysis steps: For nucleated cells, counts were estimated from reference gene primer amplification. Sequenced by immunoSEQ multiplex PCR; TCRdb stores in-frame clones only, minus some. That table gives V, J and clone size, and the DNA gave D and trimming. The table shows roughly 260,000 clones, with 83% occurring only once.

Sequencing input: PBMCs or T cells enriched from blood (not recorded which). The clonotype was recovered from a woman in her 40s who had been exposed to COVID-19. V and J are TRBV7-2 and TRBJ2-1, with 15 bases fitting TRBD2. In DNA, the CDR3 is TGTGCCAGCAGGACGGGACTAGCGGGGGGCGAGCAGTTCTTC. Translation gives CASRTGLAGGEQFF.